The 3 T cell receptor beta chains below all came from one sample that was sequenced in a study of T-cell memory formation after mild COVID-19. TCRdb independently ran MiXCR on the 5' RACE reads; one entry per CDR3 protein. The sample lists some 190,000 distinct CDR3 sequences, about a sixth occurring once. The sample consisted of PBMCs or a T cell subset sorted from them (not recorded which). Receptor source: an adult woman who had mild COVID-19 (a few samples of this study predate the infection). Cell type and time point are not known.

This clonotype was recorded at least ten times. V and J are TRBV10-2 and TRBJ2-7; 7 bases are shared with TRBD1. V was clipped by 7 bases and J by 0 bases; unmatched bases: 3. CDR3 size: 13 residues. Germline V gene lookup returns CDR1 WSHSY and CDR2 SAAADI. Here the CDR3 reads CASMTGHSYEQYF. CDR3 DNA sequence: TGCGCCAGCATGACAGGGCACTCCTACGAGCAGTACTTC.

Ten or more counts support this clonotype. The chain combines TRBV7-2 with TRBJ2-3; D not resolved. Trimming stripped 7 bases from V and 3 bases from J, with 5 bases between. CDR3 length: 11 amino acids. Germline lookup yields CDR1 SGHTA and CDR2 FQGNSA. The CDR3 region is CASTWTDTQYF. The CDR3 DNA reads as TGTGCCAGCACTTGGACAGATACGCAGTATTTT.

The CDR3 protein is CASSLGGSATQYF. The CDR3, as DNA: TGTGCCAGCAGCTTAGGGGGTTCAGCGACCCAGTACTTC. The chain joins TRBV7-2 to TRBJ2-5, with unresolved D. The CDR3 runs to 13 residues. Germline CDR1 is SGHTA and CDR2 is FQGNSA. Trimming left V 1 base short and J 7 bases short, with 10 bases between.